This T cell receptor beta chain originates from a study of regulatory T cells in long-lasting Graves disease. Points from the study as a whole: Persistent patients shared more public clonotypes (about 2,700) than newly diagnosed patients (about 940).

Documented time point: newly diagnosed GD, antithyroid drugs for less than 3 months. Construction of the TCR library relied on RNA isolated from PBMCs. This clonotype was seen a few times. Its target is unknown. Trimming cost V 7 bases and J 2 bases; bases outside gene matches: 14. Germline V gene data show CDR1 as MNHNS and CDR2 as SASEGT. The CDR3 is 16 residues long. Arm-PCR of CDR3 regions and iRepertoire HTBI primers were the basis on which TCR beta libraries were built. A single record per CDR3 protein comes from TCRdb applying MiXCR to the multiplex PCR reads. The sample includes roughly 380,000 distinct CDR3 sequences, approximately 15% of them seen just once. Separately, the same data were catalogued under a study of T cells in Graves' hyperthyroidism and ophthalmopathy.

The rearrangement joins TRBV6-1 to TRBJ2-7; 7 positions match TRBD2. The source is a man in his forties with Graves disease. This specimen was peripheral blood mononuclear cells (PBMCs), taken at new diagnosis, from a patient treated with antithyroid drugs. The CDR3 bases are TGTGCCAGCAACCCCCCCCAAGGACGGGAGGCCTACGAGCAGTACTTC. Translated: CASNPPQGREAYEQYF.